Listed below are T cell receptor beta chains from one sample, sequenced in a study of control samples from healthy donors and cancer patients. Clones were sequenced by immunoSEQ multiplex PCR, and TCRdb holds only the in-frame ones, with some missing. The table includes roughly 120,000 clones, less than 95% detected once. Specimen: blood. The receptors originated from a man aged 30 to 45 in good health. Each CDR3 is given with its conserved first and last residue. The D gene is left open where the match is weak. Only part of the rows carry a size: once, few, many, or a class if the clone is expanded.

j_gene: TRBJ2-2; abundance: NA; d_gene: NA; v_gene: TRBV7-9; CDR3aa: CASSFPIGQTGELFF; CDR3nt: TGTGCCAGCAGCTTCCCCATCGGACAGACCGGGGAGCTGTTTTTT
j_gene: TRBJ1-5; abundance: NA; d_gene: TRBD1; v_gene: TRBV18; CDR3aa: CASSPQQGAQGQPQHF; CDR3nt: TGTGCCAGCTCACCTCAACAGGGGGCGCAGGGTCAGCCCCAGCATTTT
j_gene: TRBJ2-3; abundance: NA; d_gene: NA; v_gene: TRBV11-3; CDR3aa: CASSHRGGSTDTQYF; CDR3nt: TGTGCCAGCAGCCACAGGGGAGGGAGCACAGATACGCAGTATTTT
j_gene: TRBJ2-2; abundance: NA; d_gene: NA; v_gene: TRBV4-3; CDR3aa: CASSQDVRGAYGELFF; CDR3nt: TGCGCCAGCAGCCAAGATGTTCGGGGGGCTTACGGGGAGCTGTTTTTT
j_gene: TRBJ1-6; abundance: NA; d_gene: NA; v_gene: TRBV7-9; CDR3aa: CASSLPRGDSPLHF; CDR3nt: TGTGCCAGCAGCTTACCCAGGGGAGACTCACCCCTCCACTTT
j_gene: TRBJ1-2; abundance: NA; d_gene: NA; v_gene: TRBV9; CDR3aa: CASSGYGYTF; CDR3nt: TGTGCCAGCAGCGGCTATGGCTACACCTTC
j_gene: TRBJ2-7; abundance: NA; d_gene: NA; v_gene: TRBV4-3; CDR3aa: CASSQVIGRSEQYF; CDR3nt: TGCGCCAGCAGCCAAGTTATAGGGAGGAGCGAGCAGTACTTC
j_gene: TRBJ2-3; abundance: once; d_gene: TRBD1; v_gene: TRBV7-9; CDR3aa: CASSSTGLRGSTDTQYF; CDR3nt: TGTGCCAGCAGCTCGACAGGGCTTAGAGGGAGCACAGATACGCAGTATTTT
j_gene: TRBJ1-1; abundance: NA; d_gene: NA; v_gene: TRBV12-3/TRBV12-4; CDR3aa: CASIYRVGLEAFF; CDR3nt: TGTGCCAGCATATACAGGGTAGGCCTTGAAGCTTTCTTT
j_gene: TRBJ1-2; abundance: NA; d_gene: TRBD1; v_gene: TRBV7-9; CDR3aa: CASRGQGYGYTF; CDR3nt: TGTGCCAGCAGGGGACAGGGCTATGGCTACACCTTC
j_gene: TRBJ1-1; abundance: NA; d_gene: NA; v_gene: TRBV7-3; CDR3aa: CASRLRQNTEAFF; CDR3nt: TGTGCCAGCAGGCTCAGGCAGAACACTGAAGCTTTCTTT
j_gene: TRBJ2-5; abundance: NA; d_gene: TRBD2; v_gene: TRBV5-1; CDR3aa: CASRERGLQETQYF; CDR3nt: TGCGCCAGCCGGGAGAGGGGACTACAAGAGACCCAGTACTTC
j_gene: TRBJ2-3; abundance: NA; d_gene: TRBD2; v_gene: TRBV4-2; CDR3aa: CASSPGLAVLDTQYF; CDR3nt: TGTGCCAGCAGCCCAGGACTAGCGGTCTTAGATACGCAGTATTTT
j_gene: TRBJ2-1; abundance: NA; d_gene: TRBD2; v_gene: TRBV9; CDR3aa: CASAAGTSSYNEQFF; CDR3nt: TGTGCCAGCGCCGCCGGGACTAGCAGCTACAATGAGCAGTTCTTC
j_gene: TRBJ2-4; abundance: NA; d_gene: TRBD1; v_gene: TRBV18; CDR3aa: CASSETGTLSKNIQYF; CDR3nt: TGTGCCAGCTCAGAGACAGGGACCCTTAGCAAAAACATTCAGTACTTC
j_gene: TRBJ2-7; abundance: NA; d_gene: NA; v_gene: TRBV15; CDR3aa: CATSRTSGQASYEQYF; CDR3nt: TGTGCCACCAGCAGGACTAGTGGACAGGCCTCCTACGAGCAGTACTTC
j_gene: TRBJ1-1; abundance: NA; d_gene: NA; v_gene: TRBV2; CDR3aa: CASSGEHFMNTEAFF; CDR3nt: TGTGCCAGCAGTGGGGAACATTTCATGAACACTGAAGCTTTCTTT
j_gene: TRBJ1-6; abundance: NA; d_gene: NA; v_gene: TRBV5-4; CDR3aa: CASSFTDSPLHF; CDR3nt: TGTGCCAGCAGCTTTACGGATTCACCCCTCCACTTT
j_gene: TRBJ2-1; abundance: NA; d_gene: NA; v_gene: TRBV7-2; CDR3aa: CASSLADSAYNEQFF; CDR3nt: TGTGCCAGCAGCTTAGCCGACTCGGCCTACAATGAGCAGTTCTTC
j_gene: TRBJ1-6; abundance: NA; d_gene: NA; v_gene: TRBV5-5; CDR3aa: CASSLEGGSYSPLHF; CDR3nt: TGTGCCAGCAGCTTGGAAGGGGGGTCTTATTCACCCCTCCACTTT
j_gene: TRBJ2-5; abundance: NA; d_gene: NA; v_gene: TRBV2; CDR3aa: CASRRSGLTETQYF; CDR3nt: TGTGCCAGCAGGAGGAGCGGGCTCACAGAGACCCAGTACTTC
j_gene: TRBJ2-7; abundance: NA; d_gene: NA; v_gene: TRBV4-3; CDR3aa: CASSQVNGGFYEQYF; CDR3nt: TGCGCCAGCAGCCAAGTGAACGGGGGATTCTACGAGCAGTACTTC
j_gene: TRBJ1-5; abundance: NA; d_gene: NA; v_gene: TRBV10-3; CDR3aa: CAISEAQSNQPQHF; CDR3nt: TGTGCCATCAGTGAGGCGCAGAGCAATCAGCCCCAGCATTTT
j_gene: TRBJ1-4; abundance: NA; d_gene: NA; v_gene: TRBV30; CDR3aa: CAWSAYGAGRNEKLFF; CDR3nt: TGTGCCTGGAGTGCTTACGGAGCAGGGCGCAATGAAAAACTGTTTTTT
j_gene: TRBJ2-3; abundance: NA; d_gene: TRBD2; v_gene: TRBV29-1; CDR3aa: CSVGLATDTQYF; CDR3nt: TGCAGCGTCGGACTAGCCACAGATACGCAGTATTTT
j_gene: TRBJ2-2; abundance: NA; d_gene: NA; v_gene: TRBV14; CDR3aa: CASSQVWNGELFF; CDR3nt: TGTGCCAGCAGCCAAGTGTGGAACGGGGAGCTGTTTTTT
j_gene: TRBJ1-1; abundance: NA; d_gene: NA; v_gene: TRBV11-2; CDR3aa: CASSLAGANTEAFF; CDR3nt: TGTGCCAGCAGCTTAGCAGGGGCGAACACTGAAGCTTTCTTT
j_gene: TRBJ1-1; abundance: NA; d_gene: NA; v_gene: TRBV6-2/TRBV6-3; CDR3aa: CASSPGSRGGNTEAFF; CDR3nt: TGTGCCAGCAGTCCCGGGAGCAGGGGAGGAAACACTGAAGCTTTCTTT
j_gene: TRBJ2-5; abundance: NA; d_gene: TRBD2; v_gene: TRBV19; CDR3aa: CASSTGGAPIQETQYF; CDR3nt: TGTGCCAGTAGTACCGGGGGGGCCCCGATCCAAGAGACCCAGTACTTC
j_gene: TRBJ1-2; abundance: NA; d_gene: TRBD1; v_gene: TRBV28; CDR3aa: CATDRGLGYTF; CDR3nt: TGTGCCACAGACAGGGGGTTGGGCTACACCTTC
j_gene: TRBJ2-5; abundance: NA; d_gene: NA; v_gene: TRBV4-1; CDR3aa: CASSPPPATGLLPKTQYF; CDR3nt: TGCGCCAGCAGCCCCCCCCCGGCGACAGGCCTACTACCGAAGACCCAGTACTTC
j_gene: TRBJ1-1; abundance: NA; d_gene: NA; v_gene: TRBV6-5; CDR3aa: CASIGRLNTEAFF; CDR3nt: TGTGCCAGCATCGGACGGTTGAACACTGAAGCTTTCTTT
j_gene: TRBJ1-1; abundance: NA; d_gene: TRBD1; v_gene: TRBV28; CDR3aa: CASSETGGRKLEAFF; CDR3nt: TGTGCCAGCAGTGAGACAGGGGGCCGAAAACTTGAAGCTTTCTTT
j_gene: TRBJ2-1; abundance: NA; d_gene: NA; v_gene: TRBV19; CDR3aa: CASSRDGDEQFF; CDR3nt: TGTGCCAGTAGTAGGGACGGCGATGAGCAGTTCTTC
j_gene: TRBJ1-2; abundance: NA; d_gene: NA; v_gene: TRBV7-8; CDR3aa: CASSWDGLGYTF; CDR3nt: TGTGCCAGCAGCTGGGACGGCCTCGGCTACACCTTC
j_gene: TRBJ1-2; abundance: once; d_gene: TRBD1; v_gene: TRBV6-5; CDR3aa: CASRGGVYGYTF; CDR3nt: TGTGCCAGCAGAGGGGGCGTCTATGGCTACACCTTC
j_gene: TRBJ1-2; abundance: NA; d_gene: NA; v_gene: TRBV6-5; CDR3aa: CASSYDPYEGYTF; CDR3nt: TGTGCCAGCAGTTACGATCCGTATGAGGGCTACACCTTC
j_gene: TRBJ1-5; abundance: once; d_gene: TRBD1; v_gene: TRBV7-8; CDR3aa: CASSLVTGVSQPQHF; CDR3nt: TGTGCCAGCAGCTTAGTAACAGGGGTATCACAGCCCCAGCATTTT
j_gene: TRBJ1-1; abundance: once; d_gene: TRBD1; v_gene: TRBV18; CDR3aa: CASPLQGIGNTEAFF; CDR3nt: TGTGCCAGCCCACTACAGGGGATTGGGAACACTGAAGCTTTCTTT
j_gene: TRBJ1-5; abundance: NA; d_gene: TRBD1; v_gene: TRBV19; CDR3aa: CASPTPGQGDNQPQHF; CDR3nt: TGTGCCAGTCCCACCCCGGGACAGGGGGACAATCAGCCCCAGCATTTT
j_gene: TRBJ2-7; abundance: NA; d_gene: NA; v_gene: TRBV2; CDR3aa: CASSYSYEQYF; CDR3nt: TGTGCCAGCAGTTACTCCTACGAGCAGTACTTC